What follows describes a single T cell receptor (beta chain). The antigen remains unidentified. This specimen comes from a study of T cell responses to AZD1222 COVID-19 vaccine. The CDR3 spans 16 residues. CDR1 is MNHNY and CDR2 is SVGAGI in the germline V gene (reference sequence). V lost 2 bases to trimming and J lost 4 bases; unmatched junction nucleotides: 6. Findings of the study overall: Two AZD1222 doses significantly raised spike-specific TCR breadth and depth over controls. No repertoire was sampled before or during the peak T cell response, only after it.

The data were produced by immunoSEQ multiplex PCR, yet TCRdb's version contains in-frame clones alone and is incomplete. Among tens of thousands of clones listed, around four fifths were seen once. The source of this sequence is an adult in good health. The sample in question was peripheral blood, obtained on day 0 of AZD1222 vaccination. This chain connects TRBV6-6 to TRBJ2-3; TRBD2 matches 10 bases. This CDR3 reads CASSYVSGGASDTQYF. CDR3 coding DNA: TGTGCCAGCAGTTACGTCAGCGGGGGGGCTTCAGATACGCAGTATTTT.